The source of this T cell receptor (beta chain) is a study of cytomegalovirus exposure and HLA in healthy donors. General study results and limits: Whilst most TCR sequences proved rare, a subset of public TCRs occurred across many donors. In vitro work confirmed that a few CMV-associated chains recognize CMV antigens.

Profiled with immunoSEQ multiplex PCR; TCRdb holds only in-frame clones, not every one. The data contain fewer than 250,000 clones, 80% to 85% of them singletons. For this clone: Its specificity is not known.

This CDR3 contains 13 residues. Trimming left V 3 bases short and J 4 bases short, with 10 bases between. Germline CDR1 reads GTSNPN; CDR2 reads SVGIG (reference sequence). Sequences were obtained from PBMCs. This receptor was taken from a woman aged 25 to 39 in good health and CMV-seropositive. V and J are TRBV30 and TRBJ2-1, with a weak D call TRBD1 (5 bases). For the CDR3, the DNA is TGTGCCTGGAGCCCCGACAGTTACAATGAGCAGTTCTTC. Its translation: CAWSPDSYNEQFF.